The source of this T cell receptor beta chain is a study of molecular identifiers for immune sequencing clone quantification. Study-level results: Clones that exceeded 20 RNA copies held over 99% of effector molecules, yet under 1% in naive cells.

V was pared by 7 bases and J by 3 bases, with 19 bases between. The germline V gene has CDR1 MNHEY and CDR2 SMNVEV (reference sequence). The CDR3 extends over 16 amino acids. As to this clonotype: Antigen unknown.

TCRdb fed the PCR reads into MiXCR, producing one record per CDR3 protein. The sample lists 90,000 or so distinct CDR3 sequences, 20% to 25% occurring once. The chain is built from TRBV27 and TRBJ2-1, with D possibly called TRBD1 or TRBD2 (5 bases each). Sequencing was carried out using naive CD8+ T cells from blood, with Jurkat cell RNA spiked in. Stated subset: FACS-sorted CD8+CD4-CCR7+CD45RA+ naive T cells. The sequence derives from a human donor in good health. Some libraries in this study had Jurkat cell RNA spiked in. This CDR3 reads CASIPSPGRVYNEQFF. CDR3 sequence (DNA): TGTGCCAGCATCCCATCCCCGGGACGGGTCTACAATGAGCAGTTCTTC.